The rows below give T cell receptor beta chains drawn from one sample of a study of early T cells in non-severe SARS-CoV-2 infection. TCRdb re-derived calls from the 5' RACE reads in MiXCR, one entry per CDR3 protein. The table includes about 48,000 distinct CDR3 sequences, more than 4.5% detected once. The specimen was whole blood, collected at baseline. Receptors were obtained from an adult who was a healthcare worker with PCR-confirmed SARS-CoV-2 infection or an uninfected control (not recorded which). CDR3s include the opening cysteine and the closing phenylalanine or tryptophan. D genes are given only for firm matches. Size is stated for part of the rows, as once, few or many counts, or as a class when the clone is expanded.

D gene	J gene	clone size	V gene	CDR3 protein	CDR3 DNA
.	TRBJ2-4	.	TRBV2	CASSDYGPNIQYF	TGTGCCAGCAGTGATTACGGACCAAACATTCAGTACTTC
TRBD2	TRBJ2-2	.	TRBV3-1	CASSQGLAGGPNTGELFF	TGTGCCAGCAGCCAAGGGTTAGCGGGAGGACCCAACACCGGGGAGCTGTTTTTT
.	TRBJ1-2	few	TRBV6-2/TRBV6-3	CASSYPQSGVGYGYTF	TGTGCCAGCAGTTACCCTCAATCAGGGGTAGGCTATGGCTACACCTTC
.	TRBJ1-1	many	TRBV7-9	CASSLSTGTFPRRVYTEAFF	TGTGCCAGCAGCTTATCTACCGGGACTTTTCCGAGAAGGGTTTACACTGAAGCTTTCTTT
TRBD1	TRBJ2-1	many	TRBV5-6	CASSLDGTAYNEQFF	TGTGCCAGCAGCTTGGACGGGACAGCTTACAATGAGCAGTTCTTC
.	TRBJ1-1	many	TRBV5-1	CASSYGAFGTEAFF	TGCGCCAGCAGCTATGGGGCCTTCGGCACTGAAGCTTTCTTT
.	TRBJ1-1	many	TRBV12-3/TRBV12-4	CASRRGRQMNTEAFF	TGTGCCAGCAGACGGGGACGGCAGATGAACACTGAAGCTTTCTTT
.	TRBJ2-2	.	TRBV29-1	CSVVLAIAANTGELFF	TGCAGCGTTGTGTTGGCGATAGCCGCGAACACCGGGGAGCTGTTTTTT
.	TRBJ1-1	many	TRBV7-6	CASSRQRNTEAFF	TGTGCCAGCAGCCGACAGAGAAACACTGAAGCTTTCTTT
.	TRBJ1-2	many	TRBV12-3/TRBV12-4	CASSGEVYGYTF	TGTGCCAGCAGCGGGGAGGTCTATGGCTACACCTTC
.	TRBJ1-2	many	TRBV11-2	CASSPDRNYGYTF	TGTGCCAGCAGCCCGGACAGAAACTATGGCTACACCTTC
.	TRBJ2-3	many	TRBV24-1	CATSDFVDGPDTQYF	TGTGCCACCAGTGATTTTGTTGACGGACCAGATACGCAGTATTTT
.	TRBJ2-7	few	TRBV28	CASSPSLGEQYF	TGTGCCAGCAGTCCCTCGTTGGGGGAGCAGTACTTC
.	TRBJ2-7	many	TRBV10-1	CASSLSGAHEQYF	TGCGCCAGCAGCCTTTCGGGGGCCCACGAGCAGTACTTC
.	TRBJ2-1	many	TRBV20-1	CSAPGDPFPNEQFF	TGCAGTGCCCCGGGTGACCCCTTCCCCAATGAGCAGTTCTTC
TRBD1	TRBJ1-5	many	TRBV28	CASSLHKTGLADQPQHF	TGTGCCAGCAGTTTACACAAGACAGGGCTGGCGGATCAGCCCCAGCATTTT
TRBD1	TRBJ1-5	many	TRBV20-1	CSARRGDREYAPQHF	TGCAGTGCTAGAAGAGGAGACAGGGAGTATGCGCCCCAGCATTTT
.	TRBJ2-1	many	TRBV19	CASSIKINYEQFF	TGTGCCAGTAGTATCAAGATTAACTATGAGCAGTTCTTC
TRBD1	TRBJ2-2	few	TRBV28	CASTFRGGTGTGELFF	TGTGCCAGCACCTTTCGAGGGGGGACAGGGACCGGGGAGCTGTTTTTT
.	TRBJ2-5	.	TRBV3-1	CASSPSGQFQETQYF	TGTGCCAGCAGCCCCAGTGGACAGTTCCAAGAGACCCAGTACTTC
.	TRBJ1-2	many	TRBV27	CASSGDGYGYTF	TGTGCCAGCAGTGGAGACGGCTATGGCTACACCTTC
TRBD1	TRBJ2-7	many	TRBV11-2	CASSDRGQSSYEQYF	TGTGCCAGCAGCGACAGGGGGCAGAGCTCCTACGAGCAGTACTTC
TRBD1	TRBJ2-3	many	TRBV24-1	CATSALTGGTDTQYF	TGTGCCACCAGTGCCCTGACAGGGGGCACAGATACGCAGTATTTT
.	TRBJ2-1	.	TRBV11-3	CASSLVGVTEQFF	TGTGCCAGCAGCCTTGTAGGAGTCACTGAGCAGTTCTTC
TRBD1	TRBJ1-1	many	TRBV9	CASSVGPGQPTNTEAFF	TGTGCCAGCAGCGTAGGGCCGGGACAGCCGACGAACACTGAAGCTTTCTTT
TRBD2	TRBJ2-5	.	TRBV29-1	CSVERRTSPETQYF	TGCAGCGTTGAAAGGCGGACTAGTCCCGAGACCCAGTACTTC
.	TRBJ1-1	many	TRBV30	CALIQKGNTEAFF	TGTGCCTTAATACAGAAGGGGAACACTGAAGCTTTCTTT
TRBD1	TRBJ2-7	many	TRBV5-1	CAIDLAGTEAYEQYF	TGCGCCATCGACCTTGCCGGGACAGAAGCCTACGAGCAGTACTTC
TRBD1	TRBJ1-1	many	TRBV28	CASSLFQGVDTEAFF	TGTGCCAGCAGTTTATTTCAGGGGGTTGACACTGAAGCTTTCTTT
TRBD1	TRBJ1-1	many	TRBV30	CAQTGFTEAFF	TGTGCCCAGACAGGGTTCACTGAAGCTTTCTTT
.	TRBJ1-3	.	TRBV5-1	CASSLTFSSGNTIYF	TGCGCCAGCAGCTTAACTTTTAGCTCTGGAAACACCATATATTTT
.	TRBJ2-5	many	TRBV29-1	CSVGPDGTQYF	TGCAGCGTTGGCCCAGACGGGACCCAGTACTTC
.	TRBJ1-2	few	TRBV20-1	CSASRGYGYTF	TGCAGTGCCTCCAGGGGCTATGGCTACACCTTC
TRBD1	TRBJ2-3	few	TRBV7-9	CASSSPTGTPFGGTDTQYF	TGTGCCAGCAGCTCCCCGACAGGGACCCCGTTCGGCGGCACAGATACGCAGTATTTT
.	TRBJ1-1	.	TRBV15	CATSRDPVNTEAFF	TGTGCCACCAGCAGAGATCCGGTGAACACTGAAGCTTTCTTT
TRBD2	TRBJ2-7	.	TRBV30	CAWTGTSHYEQYF	TGTGCCTGGACCGGGACTAGCCACTACGAGCAGTACTTC
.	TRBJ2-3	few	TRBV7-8	CASSPTDTQYF	TGTGCCAGCAGCCCCACAGATACGCAGTATTTT
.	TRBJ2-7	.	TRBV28	CASSKDIYEQYF	TGTGCCAGCAGTAAGGACATCTACGAGCAGTACTTC
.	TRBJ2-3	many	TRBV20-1	CSARDPGTDTQYF	TGCAGTGCTAGAGATCCAGGGACAGATACGCAGTATTTT
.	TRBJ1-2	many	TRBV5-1	CASSSEGSYGYTF	TGCGCCAGCAGCAGCGAAGGAAGCTATGGCTACACCTTC
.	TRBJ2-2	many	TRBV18	CASSADTVLLFF	TGTGCCAGCTCAGCAGACACCGTTTTGCTGTTTTTT
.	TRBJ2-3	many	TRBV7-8	CASSLGAGRTDTQYF	TGTGCCAGCAGCTTAGGCGCGGGGCGCACAGATACGCAGTATTTT
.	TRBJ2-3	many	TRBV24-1	CATSEPSGQPTVDTQYF	TGTGCCACCAGTGAGCCTTCGGGACAACCTACGGTAGATACGCAGTATTTT
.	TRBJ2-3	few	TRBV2	CASSIGDTQYF	TGTGCCAGCAGTATAGGCGATACGCAGTATTTT
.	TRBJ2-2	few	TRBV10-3	CAISELIGNTGELFF	TGTGCCATCAGTGAGTTAATAGGGAACACCGGGGAGCTGTTTTTT
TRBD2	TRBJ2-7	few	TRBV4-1	CASSQEGSGISYEQYF	TGCGCCAGCAGCCAAGAAGGTAGCGGGATCTCCTACGAGCAGTACTTC
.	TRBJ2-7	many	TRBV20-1	CSARLRDPYEQYF	TGCAGTGCTAGACTACGGGACCCGTACGAGCAGTACTTC
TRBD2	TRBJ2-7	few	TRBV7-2	CASSPGIDSGRPEQYF	TGTGCCAGCAGCCCCGGTATCGATAGCGGGAGGCCCGAGCAGTACTTC
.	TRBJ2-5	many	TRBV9	CASSGWGTGGETQYF	TGTGCCAGCAGCGGCTGGGGGACGGGTGGAGAGACCCAGTACTTC
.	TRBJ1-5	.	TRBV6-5	CASSPRPTAYVDQPQHF	TGTGCCAGCAGTCCCAGGCCGACAGCCTACGTCGATCAGCCCCAGCATTTT
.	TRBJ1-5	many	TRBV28	CASSFPLPDQPQHF	TGTGCCAGCAGTTTTCCCCTCCCAGATCAGCCCCAGCATTTT
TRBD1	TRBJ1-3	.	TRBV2	CASRTGVFSGNTIYF	TGTGCCAGCCGGACAGGTGTGTTCTCTGGAAACACCATATATTTT
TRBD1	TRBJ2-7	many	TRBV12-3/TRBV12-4	CASSVTGRGYEQYF	TGTGCCAGCAGTGTGACAGGGCGAGGGTACGAGCAGTACTTC
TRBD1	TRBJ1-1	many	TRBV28	CASGTGGTEAFF	TGTGCCAGCGGCACAGGGGGGACTGAAGCTTTCTTT
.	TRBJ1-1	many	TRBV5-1	CASSASGGNTEAFF	TGCGCCAGCAGCGCGTCGGGCGGGAACACTGAAGCTTTCTTT
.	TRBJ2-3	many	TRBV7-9	CASSLGPRGDTQYF	TGTGCCAGCAGCTTGGGGCCCAGGGGAGATACGCAGTATTTT
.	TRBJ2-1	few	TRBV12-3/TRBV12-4	CASSSGDRSSYNEQFF	TGTGCCAGCAGTTCCGGAGACAGAAGCTCCTACAATGAGCAGTTCTTC
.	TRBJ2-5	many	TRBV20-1	CSAIGDGRGQETQYF	TGCAGTGCAATTGGCGACGGAAGGGGGCAAGAGACCCAGTACTTC
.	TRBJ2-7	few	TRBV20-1	CSARKSGTSYEQYF	TGCAGTGCTAGGAAAAGCGGTACTTCCTACGAGCAGTACTTC